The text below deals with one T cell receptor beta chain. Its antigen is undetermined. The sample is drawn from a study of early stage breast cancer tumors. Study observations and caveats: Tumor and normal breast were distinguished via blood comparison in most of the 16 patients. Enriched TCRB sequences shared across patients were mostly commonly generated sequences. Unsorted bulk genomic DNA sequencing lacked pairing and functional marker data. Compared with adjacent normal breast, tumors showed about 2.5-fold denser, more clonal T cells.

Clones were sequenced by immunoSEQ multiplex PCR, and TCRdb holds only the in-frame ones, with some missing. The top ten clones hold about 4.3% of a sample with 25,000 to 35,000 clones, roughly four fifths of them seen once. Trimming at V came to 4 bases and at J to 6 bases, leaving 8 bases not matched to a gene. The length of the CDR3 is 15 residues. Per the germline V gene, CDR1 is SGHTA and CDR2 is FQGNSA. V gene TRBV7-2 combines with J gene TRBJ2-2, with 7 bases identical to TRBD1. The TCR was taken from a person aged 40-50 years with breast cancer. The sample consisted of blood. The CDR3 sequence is CASSSHRGGSGELFF. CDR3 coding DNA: TGTGCCAGCAGCTCACACAGGGGTGGGTCCGGGGAGCTGTTTTTT.